The 4 T cell receptor beta chains below all came from one sample that was sequenced in a study of CD8 T cells in ankylosing spondylitis. TCRdb ran MiXCR on the 5' RACE reads and lists one entry per CDR3 protein. The repertoire holds some 150,000 distinct CDR3 sequences, with roughly 44% as singletons. Sequencing input: synovial fluid, either unsorted or a sorted T cell fraction (not recorded which). The receptor set was obtained from a male donor with ankylosing spondylitis.

The chain carries TRBV6-5 and TRBJ1-1, with unresolved D. Germline-derived CDR1 and CDR2 are MNHEY and SVGAGI. V lost 0 bases to trimming and J lost 2 bases, with 10 bases between them. The CDR3 is made up of 15 amino acids. CDR3 DNA: TGTGCCAGCAGTTACTCGCCGGGATTTAACACTGAAGCTTTCTTT. Translating it yields CASSYSPGFNTEAFF.

This clonotype was counted a single time. The V gene is TRBV10-3, the J gene TRBJ2-7, with 8 bases lining up with TRBD1. V lost 4 bases and J lost 6; bases outside the gene matches: 8. CDR3 length: 14 amino acids. Per germline, CDR1 ENHRY and CDR2 SYGVKD. The CDR3 loop reads CAISAPGQASEQYF. The CDR3 DNA sequence: TGTGCCATCAGTGCTCCGGGACAGGCGAGCGAGCAGTACTTC.

This clonotype was seen a handful of times. The chain is built from TRBV25-1 and TRBJ1-6; 7 nucleotides align to TRBD1. With V trimmed by 4 bases and J by 9 bases, 12 bases remained unmatched. This CDR3 has 16 residues. Per germline, CDR1 MGHDK and CDR2 SYGVNS. The CDR3 loop reads CASSGAATGFGSPLHF. DNA for the CDR3: TGTGCCAGCAGTGGCGCCGCGACAGGGTTCGGTTCACCCCTCCACTTT.

This clonotype showed up just a few times. V and J are TRBV7-9 and TRBJ2-1; 7 bases match TRBD2. Germline trimming cut 5 bases from V and 13 bases from J; bases unmatched to any gene: 8. CDR3 length equals 12 residues. CDR1 is SEHNR, CDR2 FQNEAQ, per germline (reference sequence). The CDR3 DNA is TGTGCCAGCAGCCCGGGACTACAGGTACAGTTCTTC. This codes for CASSPGLQVQFF.